This T cell receptor beta chain was found in a study of blood T cell repertoires in COVID-19. Study-wide background: Collection of acute and convalescent COVID-19 samples took place in the United States, Italy and Spain.

The repertoire was sequenced with immunoSEQ multiplex PCR; TCRdb's copy has only in-frame clones and lacks some. The repertoire holds more than 110,000 clones, around 81% seen once, with 8% in the top ten. The CDR3 runs to 15 residues. Germline CDR1 SGHRS, CDR2 YFSETQ. J lost 6 bases, V lost 5 bases, and 10 bases had no gene match. This sequence was found in a human donor in a cohort sampled during active COVID-19. This chain links TRBV5-1 with TRBJ2-7; 11 bases are a match to TRBD1. The sequencing input was peripheral blood. CDR3 in amino acids: CASSSAGTGGFEQYF. The DNA for the CDR3 is TGCGCCAGCAGTTCCGCAGGGACAGGGGGTTTCGAGCAGTACTTC.